This TCR beta chain was documented in a study of PD-L1 blockade in urothelial cancer. Study information: Blood analyses occurred 3 weeks (second dose) and 6 weeks post treatment start. Median T cell yield per blood sample was about 140,000 cells. Study findings and constraints: Sub-median blood TCR clonality before treatment predicted longer survival.

A remark on this clone: Antigen specificity is unknown.

The germline V gene encodes CDR1 GTSNPN and CDR2 SVGIG (reference sequence). V was pared by 3 bases and J by 5 bases, with 2 bases of the junction left unmatched. This CDR3 is 13 amino acids long. The time point here: pretreatment peripheral blood. Each patient gave between 1 and 8 samples, pretreatment and on-treatment. Clones were sequenced by immunoSEQ multiplex PCR, and TCRdb holds only the in-frame ones, with some missing. Of fewer than 85,000 clones listed, around 83% are singletons. Material: PBMCs, obtained around atezolizumab (anti-PD-L1) treatment. The chain has TRBV30 and TRBJ2-5; the match to TRBD1 covers 11 bases. The source is a woman in her 70s with urothelial cancer. The CDR3 coding sequence is TGTGCCTGGAGGGACAGGGGGCGGGAGACCCAGTACTTC. Translation gives CAWRDRGRETQYF.